This T cell receptor (beta chain) was recovered during a study of CXCR3-negative and CXCR3-positive naive CD8 T cells. Concerning this clonotype itself: The antigen is unknown.

The study's findings and limits: Naive cells positive for CXCR3 carried more hydrophobic TRB CDR3s than CXCR3-negative ones.

The CDR3 contains 16 residues. From germline, CDR1 is LGHNA and CDR2 YNFKEQ. Naive CD8+ T cells displayed a CD45RO-CCR7+CD27+CD95- phenotype. With UMI labels, 5' RACE was used to prepare the TRB cDNA libraries. Using the 5' RACE reads, TCRdb records one entry per CDR3 protein without DNA. In all, the sample yields just under 90,000 distinct CDR3 sequences. Input material: naive CXCR3+ CD8+ T cells from blood. As to subset: CD45RO-CCR7+CD27+CD95- naive CD8+ T cells expressing CXCR3 (TNR3+). The gene calls are TRBV4-2 and TRBJ2-3; there is no DNA to check the TCRdb D call of TRBD2. This sequence originates from a human donor in good health. Some clones in this sample may be carry-over from other donors' samples. This CDR3 reads CASSQEAGGYTDTQYF.